The entry below gives a single T cell receptor (beta chain) sequence along with its context. The antigen remains undetermined. This sample is part of a study of blood T cells in healthy people across ages. Between the trimmed V and J ends, which lost 5 bases and 4 bases, there was a span of 12 bases. CDR1 ENHRY and CDR2 SYGVKD come from the germline V gene. This CDR3 is 14 amino acids long. A second PCR of roughly 6 to 12 cycles used a sample-barcoded 5' primer and a J-beta primer mix. A single record per CDR3 protein comes from TCRdb applying MiXCR to the 5' RACE reads. The sample contains 1,800,000 or so distinct CDR3 sequences, more than 35% of which appear only once. Overall study findings and caveats: There was a strong correlation between TCR beta diversity and naive T cell percentage.

Source material: blood. This sequence joins TRBV10-3 and TRBJ1-5; D is possibly TRBD1 (6 bases). This TCR derives from a human donor in good health. CDR3: CAISRAGANQPQHF. For the CDR3, the DNA is TGTGCCATCAGTCGGGCAGGGGCGAATCAGCCCCAGCATTTT.